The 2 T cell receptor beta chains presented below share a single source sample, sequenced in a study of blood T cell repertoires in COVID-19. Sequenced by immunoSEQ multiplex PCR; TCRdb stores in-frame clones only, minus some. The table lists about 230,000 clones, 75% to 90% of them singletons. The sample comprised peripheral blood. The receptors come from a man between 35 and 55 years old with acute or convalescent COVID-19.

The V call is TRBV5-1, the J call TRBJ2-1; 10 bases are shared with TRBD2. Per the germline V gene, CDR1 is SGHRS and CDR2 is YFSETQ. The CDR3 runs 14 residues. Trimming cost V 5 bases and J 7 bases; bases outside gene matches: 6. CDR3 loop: CASRSLAGANEQFF. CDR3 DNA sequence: TGCGCCAGCAGATCCCTAGCGGGAGCTAATGAGCAGTTCTTC.

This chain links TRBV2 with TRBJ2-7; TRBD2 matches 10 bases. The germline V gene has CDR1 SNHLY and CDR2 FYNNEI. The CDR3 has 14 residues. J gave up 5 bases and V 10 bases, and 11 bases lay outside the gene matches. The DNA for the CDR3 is TGTGCCATCCAGGCTAGCGGGAGTAGCAACGAGCAGTACTTC. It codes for CAIQASGSSNEQYF.